This TCR beta chain was profiled in a study of radiotherapy plus CTLA-4 blockade in lung cancer. Notes on this clone: Its antigen is not known.

This CDR3 is built from 14 residues. The germline gives CDR1 WNHNN, CDR2 SYGVQD (reference sequence). The V segment lost 4 bases and the J segment 7 bases; nucleotides outside the gene matches: 6. Ipilimumab-mediated CTLA-4 blockade plus focal radiation was given to patients having chemo-refractory metastatic non-small-cell lung cancer. Clones were read by immunoSEQ multiplex PCR, and TCRdb kept only the in-frame ones, dropping some. The data contain roughly 32,000 clones, 70% of them singletons. Study observations and caveats: Clones derived from tumor TCRs expanded in blood after radiotherapy plus ipilimumab.

This clonotype was sampled from a human donor with non-small cell lung cancer who had stable disease on radiotherapy plus ipilimumab. This chain connects TRBV10-1 to TRBJ1-1; 10 nucleotides agree with TRBD1. Specimen: peripheral blood, collected from a patient treated with radiotherapy plus ipilimumab. The CDR3 loop reads CASSGGQGRGEAFF. Written as DNA, the CDR3 is TGCGCCAGCAGTGGGGGACAGGGGAGAGGTGAAGCTTTCTTT.